Below are 18 T cell receptor beta chains sequenced from a single sample in a study of T cell responses to AZD1222 COVID-19 vaccine. TCRdb's table, derived via immunoSEQ multiplex PCR, lists solely in-frame clones and lacks some. The sample lists approximately 98,000 clones, about 86% occurring once. The sequencing here drew on peripheral blood, taken on day 0 of AZD1222 vaccination. These receptors originate from an adult in good health.

This clone was observed a few times. The genes are TRBV9 and TRBJ1-1; D is ambiguous. The CDR3 runs 15 residues. Deletions cut 3 bases from V and 1 base from J, with 13 bases between. Germline V gene lookup returns CDR1 SGDLS and CDR2 YYNGEE. The CDR3 bases are TGTGCCAGCAGCGGAGCTGGCAATCAGAACACTGAAGCTTTCTTT. It specifies CASSGAGNQNTEAFF.

This chain uses TRBV3-1 (or the pseudogene TRBV3-2) with TRBJ2-2, with 9 bases identical to TRBD1. Germline CDR1 is LGHDT and CDR2 is YNNKEL (reference sequence). The CDR3 has 15 residues. V was clipped by 4 bases and J by 3 bases; unmatched bases: 3. CDR3 coding DNA: TGTGCCAGCAGCCCCCGGGACAGGGACACCGGGGAGCTGTTTTTT. Protein: CASSPRDRDTGELFF.

The CDR3 sequence is CATSRDEKTQYF. In DNA, the CDR3 is TGTGCCACCAGCAGAGATGAGAAGACCCAGTACTTC. The V call is TRBV15, the J call TRBJ2-5; D is unclear. Per the germline V gene, CDR1 is LNHNV and CDR2 is YYDKDF (reference sequence). The CDR3 has 12 residues. V gave up 0 bases and J gave up 6 bases, with 5 bases separating them. Full variable domain (missing parts from reference TRBV15 and TRBJ2-5): DAMVIQNPRYQVTQFGKPVTLSCSQTLNHNVMYWYQQKSSQAPKLLFHYYDKDFNNEADTPDNFQSRRPNTSFCFLDIRSPGLGDTAMYLCATSRDEKTQYFGPGTRLLVL.

The CDR3 DNA reads TGTGCCAGCAGCTTAGAGGTGGGAGGTAACTACCGAAGCTCCTACAATGAGCAGTTCTTC. Translating gives CASSLEVGGNYRSSYNEQFF. This sequence joins TRBV7-6 and TRBJ2-1; D may be TRBD2 (6 bases). The germline V gene encodes CDR1 SGHVS and CDR2 FNYEAQ. The V gene lost 1 base and the J gene lost 0 bases, with 22 bases spanning the gap. The CDR3 has 20 amino acids.

The chain links TRBV2 to TRBJ2-1, with TRBD2 matching 10 bases. CDR1 is SNHLY and CDR2 is FYNNEI in the germline V gene. The CDR3 covers 16 residues. V gave up 6 bases and J gave up 8 bases; unmatched junction bases: 13. CDR3 sequence (DNA): TGTGCCAGCAGAGAGTTTAGCGGGGGGACGTGGGATGAGCAGTTCTTC. This encodes CASREFSGGTWDEQFF.

The chain recombines TRBV11-2 with TRBJ1-4; D is ambiguous. The CDR3 runs to 12 residues. CDR1 is SGHAT, CDR2 FQNNGV, per germline. Trimming shortened V by 0 bases and J by 13 bases, and 9 bases separated the two germline ends. CDR3 bases: TGTGCCAGCAGCTTAGACTGGGGAGGACTGTTTTTT. Protein product: CASSLDWGGLFF.

This chain uses TRBV30 with TRBJ2-2; D remains unclear. This CDR3 spans 18 amino acids. Germline CDR1 reads GTSNPN; CDR2 reads SVGIG (reference sequence). The V end lost 0 bases, the J end lost 6 bases, and 23 bases lay between the germline ends. For the CDR3, the DNA is TGTGCCTGGAGTGTCCCCCTTCCGGGCGGAAGTGGGCCCGGGGAGCTGTTTTTT. The encoded protein is CAWSVPLPGGSGPGELFF.

The chain combines TRBV27 with TRBJ1-3; maybe TRBD1 (5 bases). Germline CDR1 reads MNHEY; CDR2 reads SMNVEV (reference sequence). CDR3 length equals 15 residues. V was trimmed by 6 bases and J by 0 bases, leaving 12 bases between them. The CDR3 DNA is TGTGCCAGCAGCCCCCGGGGCAGCTCTGGAAACACCATATATTTT. Amino acids: CASSPRGSSGNTIYF.

This clone occurred once. This chain uses TRBV6-1 with TRBJ2-7; D remains ambiguous. V shed 2 bases and J shed 5 bases, with 13 bases lying between them. Germline V gives CDR1 MNHNS, CDR2 SASEGT. The CDR3 runs 14 residues. The CDR3 DNA reads TGTGCCAGCAGTGAATGGTGGCAAAGGCACGAGCAGTACTTC. This sequence encodes CASSEWWQRHEQYF.

The chain joins TRBV2 to TRBJ2-7; D is unresolved. The germline V gene has CDR1 SNHLY and CDR2 FYNNEI. The V gene lost 1 base and the J gene lost 4 bases, with 11 bases spanning the gap. The CDR3 is made up of 14 amino acids. CDR3 DNA: TGTGCCAGCAGTGAAGGCAGCTACACGTACGAGCAGTACTTC. Amino acid sequence: CASSEGSYTYEQYF.

The rearrangement joins TRBV5-8 to TRBJ1-2; 9 bases are a match to TRBD1. The trim removed 1 base at V and 4 bases at J, leaving 8 bases unmatched. CDR3 length: 16 residues. Per the germline V gene, CDR1 is SGHTS and CDR2 is YDEGEE. The CDR3, as DNA: TGTGCCAGCAGCTTGTATAGAACAGGGGGCGCCTATGGCTACACCTTC. This gives the protein CASSLYRTGGAYGYTF.

The sample holds a few counts of this clone. This rearrangement joins TRBV27 to TRBJ2-1; no clear D. CDR1 and CDR2 from the germline V gene are MNHEY and SMNVEV (reference sequence). The CDR3 covers 13 residues. V was cut by 4 bases and J by 0 bases, with 4 bases left in between. The CDR3 spells CASSYSSYNEQFF. The DNA for the CDR3 is TGTGCCAGCAGTTACAGCTCCTACAATGAGCAGTTCTTC.

The chain has TRBV29-1 and TRBJ2-7; 9 bases line up with TRBD1. The CDR3 spans 19 residues. Trimming took 2 bases from V and 0 from J; bases not matched to a gene: 17. CDR1 SQVTM and CDR2 ANQGSEA come from the germline V gene. The CDR3 nucleotides read TGCAGCGTTGAACAACCTGTAGGGACAGGGAAGGGGAGCTCCTACGAGCAGTACTTC. Its translation: CSVEQPVGTGKGSSYEQYF.

This clone has just a few counts. The J gene is TRBJ1-5, the V gene TRBV6-2 or TRBV6-3; TRBD1 is a possible D gene (5 bases). V was cut by 6 bases and J by 3 bases, with 9 bases left in between. The germline V gene encodes CDR1 MNHEY and CDR2 SVGEGT. The CDR3 has 13 residues. The CDR3 loop is CASSDRLNQPQHF. The CDR3 DNA sequence: TGTGCCAGCAGCGACAGACTCAATCAGCCCCAGCATTTT.

The rearrangement joins TRBV7-2 to TRBJ1-2; 11 bases match TRBD1. The CDR3 consists of 14 residues. Germline V gives CDR1 SGHTA, CDR2 FQGNSA. The V gene end was trimmed by 3 bases and the J gene end by 5 bases; junction bases not matched to a gene: 2. CDR3 coding DNA: TGTGCCAGCAGCTTGGGACAGGGGGAATATGGCTACACCTTC. Amino acid sequence: CASSLGQGEYGYTF.

The chain couples TRBV5-1 to TRBJ2-1, with 8 bases identical to TRBD2. CDR3 size: 13 residues. CDR1 and CDR2 (germline): SGHRS, YFSETQ. After removal of 5 bases from V and 8 bases from J, the junction contained 6 bases not matched to a gene. The CDR3 is CASRTGGADEQFF. The CDR3, as DNA: TGCGCCAGCAGAACCGGGGGGGCGGATGAGCAGTTCTTC.

The V call is TRBV2, the J call TRBJ2-3; TRBD2 agrees at 9 bases. CDR3 length: 15 amino acids. V lost 6 bases and J lost 2; bases outside the gene matches: 6. Germline loops: CDR1 SNHLY, CDR2 FYNNEI. The CDR3 protein is CASRMRGGDTDTQYF. The CDR3 nucleotides are TGTGCCAGCAGAATGCGGGGGGGCGACACAGATACGCAGTATTTT.

This clone appeared a few times. V and J are TRBV11-3 and TRBJ1-1, with unresolved D. In germline, CDR1 is SGHNT, CDR2 YENEEA. This CDR3 spans 13 amino acids. Trimming took off 2 bases at V and 1 base at J, with 5 bases between the two ends. In nucleotides, the CDR3 is TGTGCCAGCAGCTTACAGGAGAACACTGAAGCTTTCTTT. Translating it yields CASSLQENTEAFF.